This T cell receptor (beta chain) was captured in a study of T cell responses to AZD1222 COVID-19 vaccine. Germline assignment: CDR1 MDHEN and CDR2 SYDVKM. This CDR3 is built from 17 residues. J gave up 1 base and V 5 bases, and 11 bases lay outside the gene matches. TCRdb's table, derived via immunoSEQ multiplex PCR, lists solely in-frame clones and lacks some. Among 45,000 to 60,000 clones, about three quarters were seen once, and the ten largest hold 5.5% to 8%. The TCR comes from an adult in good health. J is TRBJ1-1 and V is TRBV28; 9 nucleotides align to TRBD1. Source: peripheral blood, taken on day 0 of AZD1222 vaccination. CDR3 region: CASSPRDRVFRNTEAFF. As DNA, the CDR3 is TGTGCCAGCAGTCCCCGGGACAGGGTATTCCGGAACACTGAAGCTTTCTTT.